A selection of T cell receptor beta chains follows, all from one sample in a study of Ad26.COV2.S vaccination and SARS-CoV-2 variants. Data came from immunoSEQ multiplex PCR; TCRdb stores just in-frame clones and leaves some out. This sample has roughly 680,000 clones, with around 90% found just once. Source: peripheral blood, taken in a trial of Ad26.COV2.S vaccine versus placebo. These TCRs come from a person aged 18-65 years who received the Ad26.COV2.S COVID-19 vaccine or a placebo. Both conserved end residues are part of each CDR3. D genes are given only for firm matches. Rows give clone size only sometimes, using once, few, many, or a class for an expanded clone.

few,TRBD1,TRBV10-3,TRBJ1-1,TGTGCCATCAGACAGGGGGAGTACACTGAAGCTTTCTTT,CAIRQGEYTEAFF
few,.,TRBV7-9,TRBJ2-7,TGTGCCAGCAGCTTAAGTTACGAGCAGTACTTC,CASSLSYEQYF
.,.,TRBV7-9,TRBJ1-4,TGTGCCAGCAGCTTATTACAGGGAGGTGAAAAACTGTTTTTT,CASSLLQGGEKLFF
.,.,TRBV2,TRBJ2-2,TGTGCCAGCAGAGTCGGCAGCACCGGGGAGCTGTTTTTT,CASRVGSTGELFF
.,.,TRBV7-8,TRBJ2-1,TGTGCCAGCAGCTTAGGTCCCGCAAATGACAATGAGCAGTTCTTC,CASSLGPANDNEQFF
.,.,TRBV27,TRBJ2-2,TGTGCCAGCAGTTACCGAGGGGACACCGGGGAGCTGTTTTTT,CASSYRGDTGELFF
once,TRBD1,TRBV7-9,TRBJ2-7,TGTGCCAGCAGCTTATTGTCCCCTTCATTGGGACAGGGAACTTACGAGCAGTACTTC,CASSLLSPSLGQGTYEQYF
.,.,TRBV3-1/TRBV3-2,TRBJ1-1,TGTGCCAGCAGCCAAGATTGGCGGAACACTGAAGCTTTCTTT,CASSQDWRNTEAFF
.,TRBD1,TRBV11-2,TRBJ2-1,TGTGCCAGCAGCTACCGGACAGGGTCAAGGAATGAGCAGTTCTTC,CASSYRTGSRNEQFF
few,.,TRBV19,TRBJ2-1,TGTGCCAGTAGTTCCCGGGACACCTCCCCGGAGCAGTTCTTC,CASSSRDTSPEQFF
once,.,TRBV7-2,TRBJ1-5,TGTGCCAGCGCGGTCACTCTGGGGGATAATCAGCCCCAGCATTTT,CASAVTLGDNQPQHF
.,.,TRBV5-4,TRBJ2-1,TGTGCCAGCAGCTTGGTTGGCGGCCCTAATGAGCAGTTCTTC,CASSLVGGPNEQFF
.,.,TRBV18,TRBJ2-3,TGTGCCAGCTCATCCTTCACAGATACGCAGTATTTT,CASSSFTDTQYF
few,.,TRBV12-3/TRBV12-4,TRBJ1-5,TGTGCCAGCAGTTTCGGGGATGGCCAGCCCCAGCATTTT,CASSFGDGQPQHF
.,.,TRBV27,TRBJ2-7,TGTGCCAGCAGTCCCCGGACTATCCTCTCCTACGAGCAGTACTTC,CASSPRTILSYEQYF